One TCR beta chain is described in this entry. The entry originates in a study of blood T cell repertoires in COVID-19. The repertoire was sequenced with immunoSEQ multiplex PCR; TCRdb's copy has only in-frame clones and lacks some. The table has about 180,000 clones, 84% seen once; the top ten hold 12% to 15%. Those who participated ranged in age from about 18 to 89 years and resided in under 25 US areas. Participants were placed into cohorts based on the clinical history they reported. The sequence was collected from a man between 50 and 59 years old who had recovered from COVID-19. The sample comprised PBMCs or T cells enriched from blood (not recorded which).

CDR3 DNA: TGTGCCAGTACCCTTGGGACAGGGAACTCTTCACCCCTCCACTTT. Amino acids: CASTLGTGNSSPLHF. This chain uses TRBV19 with TRBJ1-6, with 9 bases that match TRBD1. Trimming took 7 bases from V and 9 from J; bases not matched to a gene: 10. In germline, CDR1 is LNHDA, CDR2 SQIVND (reference sequence). The CDR3 has 15 residues.